Given below is one T cell receptor (beta chain) in context. CDR1 and CDR2 from the germline V gene are LGHDT and YNNKEL (reference sequence). CDR3 length: 14 residues. With 4 bases clipped from V and 5 bases from J, the junction kept 8 bases outside the gene matches. TCRdb's table, derived via immunoSEQ multiplex PCR, lists solely in-frame clones and lacks some. The sample consists of tens of thousands of clones, about 90% of them appearing once. This sample stems from a study of blood T cell repertoires in COVID-19. For the study at large: Acute and convalescent COVID-19 specimens originated in the United States, Italy and Spain. PBMCs, B-cell-depleted T cells, or T cells provided the cDNA or gDNA that made up the material.

One Seattle source followed patients from active infection through their disease course. The sequencing input was peripheral blood. The source of this sequence is a man aged 50 or older with COVID-19, enrolled during active disease. V gene TRBV3-1 (or the pseudogene TRBV3-2) combines with J gene TRBJ2-7; 7 bases are shared with TRBD1. The CDR3 DNA reads TGTGCCAGCAGCCCTTGGGACAGAGTCCACGAGCAGTACTTC. This codes for CASSPWDRVHEQYF.